These T cell receptor beta chains were read from a single sample in a study of T cells in Graves' hyperthyroidism and ophthalmopathy. TCRdb re-called the multiplex PCR reads through MiXCR, storing one row per CDR3 protein. The data hold 210,000 or so distinct CDR3 sequences, with 15% to 20% observed a single time. The material sequenced was blood. These receptor sequences come from a man aged 50-59 years with Graves' hyperthyroidism. Each CDR3 is given with its conserved first and last residue. The D gene is left open where the match is weak. For some rows the clone size is stated as once, few or many, or as a class when expanded; others skip it.

cdr3_length: 16; j_call: TRBJ1-2; v_call: TRBV19; clone_size: .; d_call: TRBD1; cdr3_nt: TGTGCCAGTAGTCCGAATCCGGGACAGGGACAAGGTGGCTACACCTTC; cdr3_aa: CASSPNPGQGQGGYTF
cdr3_length: 12; j_call: TRBJ2-7; v_call: TRBV6-2/TRBV6-3; clone_size: few; d_call: .; cdr3_nt: TGTGCCAGCGTCGACGGTCCCTACGAGCAGTACTTC; cdr3_aa: CASVDGPYEQYF
cdr3_length: 14; j_call: TRBJ2-7; v_call: TRBV28; clone_size: many; d_call: .; cdr3_nt: TGTGCCAGCAGTTTATCAGGAGGGAAATACGAGCAGTACTTC; cdr3_aa: CASSLSGGKYEQYF
cdr3_length: 15; j_call: TRBJ2-5; v_call: TRBV6-1; clone_size: many; d_call: .; cdr3_nt: TGTGCCAGCAGTAGGCAAGGACAGACCCAAGAGACCCAGTACTTC; cdr3_aa: CASSRQGQTQETQYF
cdr3_length: 15; j_call: TRBJ2-5; v_call: TRBV18; clone_size: many; d_call: .; cdr3_nt: TGTGCCAGCTCACCAGACATATGGGGTGCAGAGACCCAGTACTTC; cdr3_aa: CASSPDIWGAETQYF
cdr3_length: 15; j_call: TRBJ2-1; v_call: TRBV27; clone_size: .; d_call: TRBD2; cdr3_nt: TGTGCCAGCAGGGTGTCGGGAGGGGCACACAATGAGCAGTTCTTC; cdr3_aa: CASRVSGGAHNEQFF
cdr3_length: 14; j_call: TRBJ2-3; v_call: TRBV28; clone_size: many; d_call: .; cdr3_nt: TGTGCCAGCAGTTTATTACTAGCCACAGATACGCAGTATTTT; cdr3_aa: CASSLLLATDTQYF
cdr3_length: 14; j_call: TRBJ1-5; v_call: TRBV10-3; clone_size: few; d_call: .; cdr3_nt: TGTGCCATCAGTGCGGCAGGACAGATGCAGCCCCAGCATTTT; cdr3_aa: CAISAAGQMQPQHF
cdr3_length: 10; j_call: TRBJ2-3; v_call: TRBV20-1; clone_size: many; d_call: .; cdr3_nt: TGCAGTCCCCTATCAGATACGCAGTATTTT; cdr3_aa: CSPLSDTQYF
cdr3_length: 14; j_call: TRBJ2-2; v_call: TRBV5-4; clone_size: .; d_call: .; cdr3_nt: TGTGCCAGCAGCTTGGGGCAGCAGACCGGGGAGCTGTTTTTT; cdr3_aa: CASSLGQQTGELFF
cdr3_length: 12; j_call: TRBJ1-4; v_call: TRBV29-1; clone_size: few; d_call: .; cdr3_nt: TGCAGCGTAGAGGAGGCTAATGAAAAACTGTTTTTT; cdr3_aa: CSVEEANEKLFF
cdr3_length: 15; j_call: TRBJ2-2; v_call: TRBV12-3/TRBV12-4; clone_size: .; d_call: .; cdr3_nt: TGTGCCAGCAGGAGAGCAGGGAGAGTAGCCGGGGAGCTGTTTTTT; cdr3_aa: CASRRAGRVAGELFF
cdr3_length: 13; j_call: TRBJ2-7; v_call: TRBV7-8; clone_size: many; d_call: .; cdr3_nt: TGTGCCAGCAGCGCACAGGTAAACTACGAGCAGTACTTC; cdr3_aa: CASSAQVNYEQYF
cdr3_length: 15; j_call: TRBJ1-2; v_call: TRBV4-3; clone_size: .; d_call: .; cdr3_nt: TGCGCCAGCAGCCAAGATCGTTTGCGAGGGGTTGGCTACACCTTC; cdr3_aa: CASSQDRLRGVGYTF
cdr3_length: 16; j_call: TRBJ2-1; v_call: TRBV7-2; clone_size: .; d_call: TRBD2; cdr3_nt: TGTGCCAGCAGCGACGGACTAGCGGGAGTTCACAATGAGCAGTTCTTC; cdr3_aa: CASSDGLAGVHNEQFF
cdr3_length: 15; j_call: TRBJ2-3; v_call: TRBV7-3; clone_size: many; d_call: .; cdr3_nt: TGTGCCAGCAGCTTAATTGGCGGAGAGGAAGATACGCAGTATTTT; cdr3_aa: CASSLIGGEEDTQYF
cdr3_length: 14; j_call: TRBJ2-7; v_call: TRBV18; clone_size: many; d_call: TRBD2; cdr3_nt: TGTGCCAGCTCACCGCCCCTAGCGGGAGGTGAGCAGTACTTC; cdr3_aa: CASSPPLAGGEQYF
cdr3_length: 16; j_call: TRBJ2-5; v_call: TRBV12-5; clone_size: few; d_call: TRBD2; cdr3_nt: TGTGCTAGTGGTTTGGTACGGGGACTAGATCAAGAGACCCAGTACTTC; cdr3_aa: CASGLVRGLDQETQYF
cdr3_length: 16; j_call: TRBJ1-2; v_call: TRBV20-1; clone_size: many; d_call: TRBD1; cdr3_nt: TGCAGTGCTAGAGATCTTCGGACAGGGGGCAGCTATGGCTACACCTTC; cdr3_aa: CSARDLRTGGSYGYTF
cdr3_length: 14; j_call: TRBJ1-5; v_call: TRBV28; clone_size: many; d_call: .; cdr3_nt: TGTGCCAGCAGCTATGTGGACCGGTATCAGCCCCAGCATTTT; cdr3_aa: CASSYVDRYQPQHF
cdr3_length: 18; j_call: TRBJ2-5; v_call: TRBV6-7; clone_size: few; d_call: TRBD2; cdr3_nt: TGTGCCAGCAGTTACGCACAGACTAGCGGGAGGAAACAAGAGACCCAGTACTTC; cdr3_aa: CASSYAQTSGRKQETQYF
cdr3_length: 16; j_call: TRBJ2-5; v_call: TRBV3-1; clone_size: .; d_call: TRBD2; cdr3_nt: TGTGCCAGCAGCCACCCAGCGGGAGGGGGATGGGAGACCCAGTACTTC; cdr3_aa: CASSHPAGGGWETQYF
cdr3_length: 15; j_call: TRBJ2-5; v_call: TRBV28; clone_size: many; d_call: TRBD2; cdr3_nt: TGTGCCAGCAGTTTAAGACTAGCGGGAGTTGAGACCCAGTACTTC; cdr3_aa: CASSLRLAGVETQYF
cdr3_length: 16; j_call: TRBJ2-5; v_call: TRBV3-1; clone_size: .; d_call: TRBD2; cdr3_nt: TGTGCCAGCAGCCGGAGGACTAGCGGGAGACAAGAGACCCAGTACTTC; cdr3_aa: CASSRRTSGRQETQYF
cdr3_length: 15; j_call: TRBJ2-1; v_call: TRBV6-2/TRBV6-3; clone_size: .; d_call: TRBD2; cdr3_nt: TGTGCCAGCAGCTTCCTAGCGGGAGACTACAATGAGCAGTCCTTC; cdr3_aa: CASSFLAGDYNEQSF
cdr3_length: 17; j_call: TRBJ2-5; v_call: TRBV3-1; clone_size: few; d_call: TRBD2; cdr3_nt: TGTGCCAGCAGCCAACGAGGGCTAGCGGGAGGGGGGGAGACCCAGTACTTC; cdr3_aa: CASSQRGLAGGGETQYF
cdr3_length: 17; j_call: TRBJ1-5; v_call: TRBV15; clone_size: few; d_call: .; cdr3_nt: TGTGCCACCAGCAGAGAACGCGTCGGTTATAGCAATCAGCCCCAGCATTTT; cdr3_aa: CATSRERVGYSNQPQHF
cdr3_length: 16; j_call: TRBJ2-1; v_call: TRBV20-1; clone_size: .; d_call: .; cdr3_nt: TGCAGTGCTAGAGATCCGGGGCGAAGCTCCTACAATGAGCAGTTCTTC; cdr3_aa: CSARDPGRSSYNEQFF
cdr3_length: 12; j_call: TRBJ2-5; v_call: TRBV3-1; clone_size: .; d_call: .; cdr3_nt: TGTGCCAGCAGCCAATGGAGCCGGACCCAGTACTTC; cdr3_aa: CASSQWSRTQYF
cdr3_length: 14; j_call: TRBJ2-5; v_call: TRBV7-2; clone_size: many; d_call: .; cdr3_nt: TGTGCCAGCAGCGGGGACGGCCACCAAGAGACCCAGTACTTC; cdr3_aa: CASSGDGHQETQYF
cdr3_length: 15; j_call: TRBJ1-1; v_call: TRBV11-3; clone_size: .; d_call: .; cdr3_nt: TGTGCCAGCAGCGCATGGGGGCAAGGGGACACTGAAGCTTTCTTT; cdr3_aa: CASSAWGQGDTEAFF
cdr3_length: 14; j_call: TRBJ2-1; v_call: TRBV12-3/TRBV12-4; clone_size: many; d_call: .; cdr3_nt: TGTGCCAGCAGTTTCGGATCAGTTGCCCATGAGCAGTTCTTC; cdr3_aa: CASSFGSVAHEQFF
cdr3_length: 10; j_call: TRBJ1-1; v_call: TRBV29-1; clone_size: few; d_call: .; cdr3_nt: TGCAGCGTTGGGGGGTCGGAAGCTTTCTTT; cdr3_aa: CSVGGSEAFF
cdr3_length: 13; j_call: TRBJ1-5; v_call: TRBV6-1; clone_size: .; d_call: .; cdr3_nt: TGTGCCAGCACAAGGGGTAGGGAACAGCCCCAGCATTTT; cdr3_aa: CASTRGREQPQHF
cdr3_length: 15; j_call: TRBJ2-3; v_call: TRBV5-5; clone_size: many; d_call: .; cdr3_nt: TGTGCCAGCAGCTTGGAATCCAGGGCTTTAGATACGCAGTATTTT; cdr3_aa: CASSLESRALDTQYF
cdr3_length: 14; j_call: TRBJ2-3; v_call: TRBV2; clone_size: many; d_call: TRBD1; cdr3_nt: TGTGCCAGCAGGAAGACAGGGTTCACAGATACGCAGTATTTT; cdr3_aa: CASRKTGFTDTQYF
cdr3_length: 12; j_call: TRBJ2-7; v_call: TRBV5-6; clone_size: .; d_call: .; cdr3_nt: TGTGCCAGCAGCTTTGAGAGGGACGAGCAGTACTTC; cdr3_aa: CASSFERDEQYF
cdr3_length: 15; j_call: TRBJ2-3; v_call: TRBV5-1; clone_size: .; d_call: TRBD1; cdr3_nt: TGCGCCAGCAGCTTGCCGACAGGGACGGCAGATACGCAGTATTTT; cdr3_aa: CASSLPTGTADTQYF
cdr3_length: 12; j_call: TRBJ2-7; v_call: TRBV6-1; clone_size: .; d_call: .; cdr3_nt: TGTGCCCTCCGGGACTCACACTACGAGCAGTACTTC; cdr3_aa: CALRDSHYEQYF
cdr3_length: 15; j_call: TRBJ2-1; v_call: TRBV7-2; clone_size: few; d_call: TRBD1; cdr3_nt: TGTGCCAGCAGCACTCCCGGGCAGGGGGCTTTGAAGCAGTTCTTC; cdr3_aa: CASSTPGQGALKQFF
cdr3_length: 12; j_call: TRBJ2-7; v_call: TRBV29-1; clone_size: many; d_call: .; cdr3_nt: TGCAGCGTTGGCAGGAATGACTACGAGCAGTACTTC; cdr3_aa: CSVGRNDYEQYF
cdr3_length: 11; j_call: TRBJ2-7; v_call: TRBV7-2; clone_size: many; d_call: .; cdr3_nt: TGTGCCAGCAGCTTAGTTTACGAGCAGTACTTC; cdr3_aa: CASSLVYEQYF
cdr3_length: 15; j_call: TRBJ2-3; v_call: TRBV6-1; clone_size: .; d_call: .; cdr3_nt: TGTGCCAGCAGTCCACCCGGTAGGACTCTCCCCACGCAGTATTTT; cdr3_aa: CASSPPGRTLPTQYF
cdr3_length: 16; j_call: TRBJ2-7; v_call: TRBV12-5; clone_size: few; d_call: .; cdr3_nt: TGTGCTAGTGGTTTACTAACACAGGGAACCCCCTACGAGCAGTACTTC; cdr3_aa: CASGLLTQGTPYEQYF
cdr3_length: 14; j_call: TRBJ2-3; v_call: TRBV5-1; clone_size: many; d_call: TRBD2; cdr3_nt: TGCGCCAGCAGCCTCAGACTAGCATCAGATACGCAGTATTTT; cdr3_aa: CASSLRLASDTQYF
cdr3_length: 18; j_call: TRBJ2-2; v_call: TRBV7-2; clone_size: .; d_call: TRBD2; cdr3_nt: TGTGCCAGCAGCTTAGGTAGCGGGAGAGTTTGGGACACCGGGGAGCTGTTTTTT; cdr3_aa: CASSLGSGRVWDTGELFF
cdr3_length: 14; j_call: TRBJ1-2; v_call: TRBV18; clone_size: few; d_call: .; cdr3_nt: TGTGCCAGCTCACCGGTGCTTTCTAACTATGGCTACACCTTC; cdr3_aa: CASSPVLSNYGYTF
cdr3_length: 12; j_call: TRBJ2-2; v_call: TRBV11-2; clone_size: .; d_call: .; cdr3_nt: TGTGCCAGCAGCCACGAGGCCGGGGAGCTGTTTTTT; cdr3_aa: CASSHEAGELFF
cdr3_length: 16; j_call: TRBJ2-2; v_call: TRBV15; clone_size: .; d_call: TRBD2; cdr3_nt: TGTGCCACCAGCAGAGATTTGGCGGGAGGCACCGGGGAGCTGTTTTTT; cdr3_aa: CATSRDLAGGTGELFF